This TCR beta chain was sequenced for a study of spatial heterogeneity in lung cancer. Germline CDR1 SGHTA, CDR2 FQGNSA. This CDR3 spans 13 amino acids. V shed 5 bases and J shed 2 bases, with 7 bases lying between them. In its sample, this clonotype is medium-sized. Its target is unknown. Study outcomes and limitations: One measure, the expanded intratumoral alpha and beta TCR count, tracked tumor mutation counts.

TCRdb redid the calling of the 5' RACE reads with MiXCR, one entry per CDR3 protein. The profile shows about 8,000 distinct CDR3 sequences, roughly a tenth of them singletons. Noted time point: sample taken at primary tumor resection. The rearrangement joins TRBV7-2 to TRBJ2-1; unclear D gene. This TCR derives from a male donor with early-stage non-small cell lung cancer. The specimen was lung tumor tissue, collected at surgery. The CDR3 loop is CASSPRTYNEQFF. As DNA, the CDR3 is TGTGCCAGCAGCCCTCGGACCTACAATGAGCAGTTCTTC.